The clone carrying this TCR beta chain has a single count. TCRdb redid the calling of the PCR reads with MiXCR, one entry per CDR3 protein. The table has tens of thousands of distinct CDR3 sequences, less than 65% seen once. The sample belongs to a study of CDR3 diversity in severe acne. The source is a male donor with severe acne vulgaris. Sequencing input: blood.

CDR3 sequence reads: CAIKGGVKETQYF. In nucleotides, the CDR3 is TGTGCCATCAAGGGGGGGGTAAAAGAGACCCAGTACTTC. The V call is TRBV10-3, the J call TRBJ2-5, with D tentatively TRBD2 (7 bases). V lost 7 bases to trimming and J lost 3 bases, with 12 bases between them. CDR1 ENHRY and CDR2 SYGVKD come from the germline V gene. The CDR3 runs 13 residues.